Sequencing of this TCR beta chain was carried out in a study of blood T cell repertoires in COVID-19. About the study: The United States, Italy and Spain supplied acute and convalescent COVID-19 samples. Sources were T cells, B-cell-depleted T cells, or PBMCs; the material itself was cDNA or gDNA.

CDR1 and CDR2 from the germline V gene are GTSNPN and SVGIG (reference sequence). Trimming took off 5 bases at V and 0 bases at J, with 10 bases between the two ends. The CDR3 is made up of 13 amino acids. Per the original methods: Estimates of nucleated cell counts were drawn from the amplification of reference gene primers. Clones were read by immunoSEQ multiplex PCR, and TCRdb kept only the in-frame ones, dropping some. For V, J and clone size, that table is used; D and trimming come from the DNA. Altogether about 66,000 clones are present, around 82% being singletons, with the ten largest covering about 6.2%.

This clonotype was obtained from a man in his sixties with acute or convalescent COVID-19. V usage is TRBV30 and J usage is TRBJ1-1; weak D call: TRBD1 (6 bases). Sequencing was done on a sample of peripheral blood. In DNA form, the CDR3 reads TGTGCCTGGGGGGGACAACTGAACACTGAAGCTTTCTTT. Its protein product is CAWGGQLNTEAFF.